Shown below are 20 T cell receptor beta chains from a single sample sequenced in a study of blood T cell repertoires in COVID-19. The assay was immunoSEQ multiplex PCR, and TCRdb's table has in-frame clones only and misses some. This sample has about 99,000 clones, with roughly 90% found just once. Sequences were obtained from peripheral blood. The receptors stem from a human donor in a cohort sampled during active COVID-19.

V and J are TRBV7-9 and TRBJ1-4, with D unclear. The CDR3 totals 15 residues. Trimming left V 5 bases short and J 0 bases short, with 10 bases between. Per germline, CDR1 SEHNR and CDR2 FQNEAQ (reference sequence). The CDR3 nucleotides are TGTGCCAGCAGCCGAGCGGGGACAACTAATGAAAAACTGTTTTTT. Its protein product is CASSRAGTTNEKLFF.

The chain joins TRBV6-5 to TRBJ1-5; the D gene is possibly TRBD1 (5 bases). CDR1 and CDR2 from the germline V gene are MNHEY and SVGAGI. V lost 2 bases and J 2 bases, leaving 13 bases between the germline ends. The CDR3 sequence is 16 residues long. Written as DNA, the CDR3 is TGTGCCAGCAGTTACACCAGGGAATTCGGCAATCAGCCCCAGCATTTT. Translating it yields CASSYTREFGNQPQHF.

This rearrangement joins TRBV29-1 to TRBJ2-2; D is possibly TRBD1 (5 bases). V lost 5 bases to trimming and J lost 1 base, with 8 bases between them. Germline CDR1 SQVTM, CDR2 ANQGSEA. CDR3 length equals 13 residues. In DNA, the CDR3 is TGCAGCGTTTACCAGGGGAACACCGGGGAGCTGTTTTTT. It yields the protein CSVYQGNTGELFF.

The chain couples TRBV6-2 or TRBV6-3 to TRBJ2-1; a weak D match, TRBD1 (7 bases). V dropped 0 bases and J dropped 0 bases, with 12 bases sitting between them. The germline V gene encodes CDR1 MNHEY and CDR2 SVGEGT. The CDR3 contains 17 residues. The CDR3 coding sequence is TGTGCCAGCAGTTACTCTCCAGGGGGGAGCTCCTACAATGAGCAGTTCTTC. Protein: CASSYSPGGSSYNEQFF.

The chain recombines TRBV7-9 with TRBJ2-5; TRBD2 aligns across 7 bases. Germline V CDR1 and CDR2: SEHNR, FQNEAQ (reference sequence). V gave up 1 base and J gave up 5 bases; unmatched junction bases: 19. The CDR3 length is 19 residues. The CDR3 region has the DNA TGTGCCAGCAGCTTAGGTTCCAGCGGGGTCACCCTTTGGACCGAGACCCAGTACTTC. Protein: CASSLGSSGVTLWTETQYF. Full variable domain (outside the CDR3, taken from reference TRBV7-9 and TRBJ2-5): DTGVSQNPRHKITKRGQNVTFRCDPISEHNRLYWYRQTLGQGPEFLTYFQNEAQLEKSRLLSDRFSAERPKGSFSTLEIQRTEQGDSAMYLCASSLGSSGVTLWTETQYFGPGTRLLVL.

CDR3 DNA: TGTGCCAGCAGCGTAATAGCTAGCGGGGCCACAGATACGCAGTATTTT. Protein: CASSVIASGATDTQYF. The chain combines TRBV9 with TRBJ2-3; 9 bases match TRBD2. Germline CDR1 and CDR2: SGDLS and YYNGEE. This CDR3 is 16 amino acids long. V shed 1 base, J shed 2 bases, and the junction held 5 bases outside the gene matches.

The rearrangement joins TRBV14 to TRBJ2-5; D perhaps matches TRBD1 (6 bases). CDR3 length: 18 residues. V was shortened by 1 base and J by 5 bases, with 23 bases between the two germline ends. Germline V gives CDR1 SGHDN, CDR2 FVKESK. The CDR3 here is CASSQVGVFQGRMETQYF. CDR3 DNA: TGTGCCAGCAGCCAAGTCGGTGTTTTTCAGGGGCGCATGGAGACCCAGTACTTC.

V usage is TRBV7-2 and J usage is TRBJ1-5; TRBD1 aligns across 9 bases. The CDR3 sequence is 15 residues long. CDR1 and CDR2 from the germline V gene are SGHTA and FQGNSA. Unmatched junction bases numbered 7, after V lost 6 bases and J lost 4 bases. The CDR3 spells CASRSGTGSNQPQHF. In DNA form, the CDR3 reads TGTGCCAGCAGATCGGGGACAGGGTCGAATCAGCCCCAGCATTTT.

The chain uses TRBV5-6 and TRBJ2-3; TRBD2 is a possible D gene (6 bases). The germline gives CDR1 SGHDT, CDR2 YYEEEE. The CDR3 extends over 13 amino acids. The V and J ends lost 1 base and 4 bases respectively, with 7 bases between them. CDR3 sequence reads: CASSLQRADTQYF. The CDR3 DNA reads as TGTGCCAGCAGCTTGCAGCGGGCAGATACGCAGTATTTT.

The chain carries TRBV5-1 and TRBJ2-7; TRBD1 aligns across 9 bases. J lost 5 bases, V lost 4 bases, and 4 bases had no gene match. Germline lookup yields CDR1 SGHRS and CDR2 YFSETQ. The CDR3 totals 13 residues. Written as DNA, the CDR3 is TGCGCCAGCAGCCGGGACAGGGTGGACGAGCAGTACTTC. It specifies CASSRDRVDEQYF.

In nucleotides, the CDR3 is TGTGCCAGCAGGACTAGCGGGAGGTTCCACAATGAGCAGTTCTTC. Protein product: CASRTSGRFHNEQFF. V and J are TRBV27 and TRBJ2-1, with 13 bases matching TRBD2. Trimming cost V 6 bases and J 5 bases; bases outside gene matches: 4. The CDR3 is made up of 15 amino acids. The V gene's germline CDR1 is MNHEY and CDR2 SMNVEV (reference sequence).

The chain uses TRBV5-1 and TRBJ2-1; TRBD2 agrees at 10 bases. This CDR3 has 17 amino acids. V shed 2 bases and J 1 base; nucleotides not matched to a gene: 6. Germline V gene lookup returns CDR1 SGHRS and CDR2 YFSETQ. The CDR3 spells CASSLLGTSASYNEQFF. For the CDR3, the DNA is TGCGCCAGCAGCTTATTGGGGACTAGCGCATCCTACAATGAGCAGTTCTTC. Supplemented by reference TRBV5-1 and TRBJ2-1, the full variable domain reads KAGVTQTPRYLIKTRGQQVTLSCSPISGHRSVSWYQQTPGQGLQFLFEYFSETQRNKGNFPGRFSGRQFSNSRSEMNVSTLELGDSALYLCASSLLGTSASYNEQFFGPGTRLTVL.

The chain carries TRBV4-1 and TRBJ1-2; tentative D call: TRBD1 (6 bases). The CDR3 is made up of 16 amino acids. Trimming cost V 0 bases and J 5 bases, with 16 bases left between them. The V gene's germline CDR1 is MGHRA and CDR2 YSYEKL. The CDR3 nucleotides are TGCGCCAGCAGCCAAGAAGGAACAGGGAAGATATATGGCTACACCTTC. Translating it yields CASSQEGTGKIYGYTF.

This chain connects TRBV7-2 to TRBJ2-7; 9 positions agree with TRBD1. Germline trimming cut 5 bases from V and 3 bases from J; bases unmatched to any gene: 5. The CDR3 totals 14 residues. CDR1 is SGHTA, CDR2 FQGNSA, per germline. The CDR3 sequence is CASSPQGAGYEQYF. In DNA, the CDR3 is TGTGCCAGCAGCCCACAGGGGGCAGGCTACGAGCAGTACTTC. Full variable domain (outside the CDR3, taken from reference TRBV7-2 and TRBJ2-7): GAGVSQSPSNKVTEKGKDVELRCDPISGHTALYWYRQSLGQGLEFLIYFQGNSAPDKSGLPSDRFSAERTGGSVSTLTIQRTQQEDSAVYLCASSPQGAGYEQYFGPGTRLTVT.

The chain employs TRBV6-6 and TRBJ1-5; a weak D match, TRBD1 (6 bases). The germline V and J ends were trimmed by 5 bases and 7 bases, with 18 bases remaining between them. Germline CDR1 is MNHNY and CDR2 is SVGAGI (reference sequence). This CDR3 has 15 amino acids. The CDR3 DNA follows: TGTGCCAGCAGTCTGCCGGGGGGGCTAGGACAGCCCCAGCATTTT. This codes for CASSLPGGLGQPQHF.

The chain has TRBV7-9 and TRBJ2-1; 9 positions agree with TRBD2. J lost 3 bases, V lost 1 base, and 10 bases had no gene match. The CDR3 runs 18 residues. Germline CDR1 and CDR2: SEHNR and FQNEAQ (reference sequence). The CDR3 is CASSLVEGSGGFYNEQFF. The CDR3 DNA follows: TGTGCCAGCAGCTTAGTTGAAGGAAGCGGGGGGTTCTACAATGAGCAGTTCTTC.

In its sample, this clone was seen many times. The chain has TRBV2 and TRBJ1-3; 8 bases match TRBD1. Germline V lookup: CDR1 SNHLY, CDR2 FYNNEI. Unmatched junction bases numbered 5, after V lost 3 bases and J lost 4 bases. This CDR3 region has 15 residues. Here the CDR3 DNA reads TGTGCCAGCAGTGACCTCGGGACAGGCGGAAACACCATATATTTT. Translating gives CASSDLGTGGNTIYF.

The count of this clone is one. The J gene is TRBJ2-3, the V gene TRBV7-2; weak D call: TRBD1 (5 bases). Germline values: CDR1 SGHTA, CDR2 FQGNSA. There are 15 residues in the CDR3. The ends were cut back, 1 base at V and 2 bases at J, with 10 bases in the middle. The CDR3 DNA reads TGTGCCAGCAGCTTAGAGGGGATCTACACAGATACGCAGTATTTT. Its protein product is CASSLEGIYTDTQYF. Filled out from reference TRBV7-2 and TRBJ2-3, the complete variable domain reads GAGVSQSPSNKVTEKGKDVELRCDPISGHTALYWYRQSLGQGLEFLIYFQGNSAPDKSGLPSDRFSAERTGGSVSTLTIQRTQQEDSAVYLCASSLEGIYTDTQYFGPGTRLTVL.

V and J are TRBV7-2 and TRBJ2-5; 11 bases are shared with TRBD2. Germline V CDR1 and CDR2: SGHTA, FQGNSA. Trimming removed 2 bases from V and 5 bases from J; junction bases left unmatched: 7. The CDR3 is 16 residues long. The CDR3 DNA reads TGTGCCAGCAGCTTATTGGCTAGCGGGGGGCTTGAGACCCAGTACTTC. It encodes CASSLLASGGLETQYF.

This clone has only one observation. V and J are TRBV29-1 and TRBJ2-1, with a weak D call TRBD2 (6 bases). The CDR3 spans 13 residues. Trimming cost V 3 bases and J 10 bases, with 16 bases left between them. CDR1 SQVTM and CDR2 ANQGSEA come from the germline V gene. DNA for the CDR3: TGCAGCGTTGACGGAGGGGACTTTACGGAGCAGTTCTTC. Translation: CSVDGGDFTEQFF.